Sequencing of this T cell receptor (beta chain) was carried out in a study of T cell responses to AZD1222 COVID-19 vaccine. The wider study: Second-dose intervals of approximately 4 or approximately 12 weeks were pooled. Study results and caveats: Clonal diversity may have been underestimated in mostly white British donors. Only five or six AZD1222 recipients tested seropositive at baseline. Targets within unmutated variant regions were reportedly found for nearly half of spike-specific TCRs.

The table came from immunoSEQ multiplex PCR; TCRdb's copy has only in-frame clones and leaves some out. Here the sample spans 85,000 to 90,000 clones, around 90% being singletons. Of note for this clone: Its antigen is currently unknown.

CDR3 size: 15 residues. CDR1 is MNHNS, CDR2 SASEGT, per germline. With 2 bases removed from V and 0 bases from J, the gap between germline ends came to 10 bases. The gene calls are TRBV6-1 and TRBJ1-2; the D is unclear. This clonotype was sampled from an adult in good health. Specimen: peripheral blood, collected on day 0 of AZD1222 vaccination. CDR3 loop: CASSESRFPNYGYTF. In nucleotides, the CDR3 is TGTGCCAGCAGTGAATCTCGGTTTCCTAACTATGGCTACACCTTC.